Below, 32 T cell receptor beta chains from the same sample are listed, as sequenced in a study of blood T cell repertoires in COVID-19. The method was immunoSEQ multiplex PCR; TCRdb's version includes in-frame clones alone and lacks a portion of them. Altogether 150,000 to 200,000 clones are present, about 90% being singletons, with the ten largest covering roughly 21%. Sequencing used peripheral blood. The receptor set was obtained from a man aged 60-69 years with active or convalescent COVID-19.

The gene calls are TRBV21-1 and TRBJ2-7; the tabulated D call, TRBD2, remains unverified against the DNA. TRBV21-1 is an annotated pseudogene. This CDR3 contains 15 residues. CDR3 coding DNA: TGTGCCAGCAGCTTTGGGAGGGGATGCGCACACGAGCAGTACTTC. Protein product: CASSFGRGCAHEQYF.

This chain connects TRBV5-1 to TRBJ1-2, with 8 bases matching TRBD1. The germline V gene has CDR1 SGHRS and CDR2 YFSETQ. The CDR3 consists of 15 residues. J lost 8 bases, V lost 3 bases, and 12 bases had no gene match. DNA for the CDR3: TGCGCCAGCAGCTCGAGCGGACAGGGAATAGAGGGCTACACCTTC. Its protein product is CASSSSGQGIEGYTF.

The gene calls are TRBV15 and TRBJ2-7, with 9 positions matching TRBD2. Germline CDR1 LNHNV, CDR2 YYDKDF (reference sequence). After removal of 2 bases from V and 7 bases from J, the junction contained 6 bases not matched to a gene. This CDR3 comprises 14 residues. CDR3 DNA: TGTGCCACCAGCAGACCTAGCGGGGCGGGGGAGCAGTACTTC. Translating it yields CATSRPSGAGEQYF.

This clone was picked up one time. In DNA form, the CDR3 reads TGTGCCAGCAGACGAATGGGACAGGGGAATTCACCCCTCCACTTT. Protein: CASRRMGQGNSPLHF. The V gene is TRBV2, the J gene TRBJ1-6; 10 nucleotides agree with TRBD1. Unmatched junction bases numbered 6, after V lost 6 bases and J lost 7 bases. The CDR3 contains 15 residues. Germline-derived CDR1 and CDR2 are SNHLY and FYNNEI.

The genes are TRBV24-1 and TRBJ2-1; the D gene is possibly TRBD1 (6 bases). Trimming removed 4 bases at V and 9 bases at J, with 12 bases between. The CDR3 contains 13 residues. The V gene's germline CDR1 is KGHDR and CDR2 SFDVKD. CDR3 in DNA: TGTGCCACCAGTGAAAACAGGGTTCTTGAGCAGTTCTTC. It encodes CATSENRVLEQFF.

The chain recombines TRBV3-1 (or the pseudogene TRBV3-2) with TRBJ1-3; D uncertain. In germline, CDR1 is LGHDT, CDR2 YNNKEL (reference sequence). V lost 0 bases, J lost 4 bases, and 7 bases lay in between. The CDR3 is 14 residues long. As DNA, the CDR3 is TGTGCCAGCAGCCAAGAGGGAGGGGGAAACACCATATATTTT. Its translation: CASSQEGGGNTIYF.

J is TRBJ2-3 and V is TRBV3-1 (or the pseudogene TRBV3-2); 8 bases line up with TRBD2. Germline V gene sequence: CDR1 LGHDT, CDR2 YNNKEL (reference sequence). With 3 bases clipped from V and 13 bases from J, the junction kept 9 bases outside the gene matches. The CDR3 runs to 13 residues. The CDR3 sequence: CASSHQIAGNEYF. In DNA form, the CDR3 reads TGTGCCAGCAGCCACCAAATAGCGGGGAACGAGTATTTT.

The rearrangement joins TRBV11-2 to TRBJ2-1, with TRBD2 matching 12 bases. Losses at the gene ends were 2 bases for V and 0 bases for J; bases not matched to a gene: 8. This CDR3 region has 19 residues. Germline CDR1 is SGHAT and CDR2 is FQNNGV. In DNA form, the CDR3 reads TGTGCCAGCAGCTTACGGCCTAGCGGGGGGGCCGGCTCCTACAATGAGCAGTTCTTC. This translates into CASSLRPSGGAGSYNEQFF.

The V call is TRBV10-3, the J call TRBJ1-1, with TRBD1 matching 8 bases. The CDR3 runs to 14 residues. Looked up from germline, CDR1 is ENHRY and CDR2 is SYGVKD. V was pared by 7 bases and J by 3 bases, with 7 bases of the junction left unmatched. Here the CDR3 DNA reads TGTGCCATCAAATCAGGGGGCGCAGACACTGAAGCTTTCTTT. Its protein is CAIKSGGADTEAFF.

V usage is TRBV19 and J usage is TRBJ1-4, with TRBD1 matching over 7 bases. With 7 bases clipped from V and 6 bases from J, the junction kept 17 bases outside the gene matches. The CDR3 totals 17 residues. Per germline, CDR1 LNHDA and CDR2 SQIVND (reference sequence). The CDR3 protein is CASTQRKRQTGYEKLFF. In DNA, the CDR3 is TGTGCCAGTACCCAGAGGAAGAGGCAGACAGGGTATGAAAAACTGTTTTTT.

The genes are TRBV7-9 and TRBJ1-4, with D hard to call. Germline CDR1 is SEHNR and CDR2 is FQNEAQ (reference sequence). Trimming pared 4 bases from V and 0 bases from J, leaving 6 bases between. There are 14 residues in the CDR3. The CDR3 reads CASSSRSTNEKLFF. The CDR3 DNA reads as TGTGCCAGCAGCTCCCGGTCAACTAATGAAAAACTGTTTTTT.

The J gene is TRBJ1-1, the V gene TRBV6-1; D unclear. From germline, CDR1 is MNHNS and CDR2 SASEGT. V was clipped by 3 bases and J by 0 bases, with 8 bases between them. This CDR3 contains 14 residues. In DNA, the CDR3 is TGTGCCAGCAGTGAGGTAGTGGTGAACACTGAAGCTTTCTTT. Protein product: CASSEVVVNTEAFF.

This rearrangement joins TRBV10-2 to TRBJ1-5; 11 bases line up with TRBD1. The CDR3 contains 15 residues. Germline lookup yields CDR1 WSHSY and CDR2 SAAADI. J gave up 7 bases and V 3 bases, and 5 bases lay outside the gene matches. CDR3 protein: CASSEPGQGEQPQHF. The CDR3 coding sequence is TGCGCCAGCAGTGAACCGGGACAGGGGGAACAGCCCCAGCATTTT.

The chain has TRBV9 and TRBJ2-7, with TRBD2 matching over 9 bases. The V segment lost 0 bases and the J segment 3 bases; nucleotides outside the gene matches: 7. CDR3 length: 16 amino acids. The germline CDR1 and CDR2 sequences are SGDLS and YYNGEE. CDR3 sequence (DNA): TGTGCCAGCAGCGTAGAAGCGGGGGGCTTCGGCTACGAGCAGTACTTC. Its protein is CASSVEAGGFGYEQYF.

The chain links TRBV7-9 to TRBJ1-2; tentatively, D is TRBD1 (5 bases). The CDR3 totals 15 residues. Per germline, CDR1 SEHNR and CDR2 FQNEAQ (reference sequence). Trimming shortened V by 1 base and J by 5 bases, and 14 bases separated the two germline ends. For the CDR3, the DNA is TGTGCCAGCAGCTTAGGGGCAGGGTTTGAATATGGCTACACCTTC. Its translation: CASSLGAGFEYGYTF. Filled out from reference TRBV7-9 and TRBJ1-2, the complete variable domain reads DTGVSQNPRHKITKRGQNVTFRCDPISEHNRLYWYRQTLGQGPEFLTYFQNEAQLEKSRLLSDRFSAERPKGSFSTLEIQRTEQGDSAMYLCASSLGAGFEYGYTFGSGTRLTVV.

The chain recombines TRBV29-1 with TRBJ1-2; 9 nucleotides match TRBD1. V trimming: 6 bases; J trimming: 2 bases; junction bases outside the gene matches: 4. The CDR3 loop spans 13 amino acids. The germline CDR1 and CDR2 sequences are SQVTM and ANQGSEA. The CDR3 DNA reads as TGCAGCGTCCGGGACAGGGAGAACTATGGCTACACCTTC. Translation: CSVRDRENYGYTF.

This clone was detected once. The chain has TRBV27 and TRBJ2-5, with 8 bases aligning to TRBD1. Germline V gene data show CDR1 as MNHEY and CDR2 as SMNVEV (reference sequence). This CDR3 contains 16 residues. V gave up 4 bases and J gave up 5 bases; unmatched junction bases: 12. The CDR3 sequence is CASSSSRTGWQETQYF. The CDR3 bases are TGTGCCAGCAGTTCCTCACGGACAGGGTGGCAGGAGACCCAGTACTTC.

The chain employs TRBV3-1 (or the pseudogene TRBV3-2) and TRBJ1-1; 7 bases align to TRBD1. The CDR3 is made up of 12 amino acids. Germline CDR1 is LGHDT and CDR2 is YNNKEL (reference sequence). V shed 3 bases, J shed 11 bases, and the junction held 6 bases outside the gene matches. The DNA of the CDR3 is TGTGCCAGCAGCCACGGGACAGCCGACGCTTTCTTT. It encodes CASSHGTADAFF.

The table lists this clone with a few counts. The chain employs TRBV5-1 and TRBJ1-1; the D gene is possibly TRBD1 (5 bases). The CDR3 totals 15 residues. V shed 4 bases and J shed 1 base, with 14 bases lying between them. Germline V gene data show CDR1 as SGHRS and CDR2 as YFSETQ. The CDR3 DNA reads as TGCGCCAGCAGCCTTACCCTCAGGGCGAACACTGAAGCTTTCTTT. It codes for CASSLTLRANTEAFF.

This chain links TRBV2 with TRBJ1-5; D gene unclear. There are 13 residues in the CDR3. V was trimmed by 7 bases and J by 6 bases, leaving 13 bases between them. Germline V gives CDR1 SNHLY, CDR2 FYNNEI. CDR3 nucleotides: TGTGCCAGCATGCGTAGGGAGGGTCAGCCCCAGCATTTT. Amino acids: CASMRREGQPQHF.

This chain joins TRBV7-8 and TRBJ2-7; D gene uncertain. Trimming removed 5 bases from V and 7 bases from J, with 12 bases in between. Per germline, CDR1 SGHVS and CDR2 FQNEAQ. This CDR3 spans 12 amino acids. The CDR3: CASSRTGWEQYF. The CDR3 nucleotides read TGTGCCAGCAGCCGGACGGGTTGGGAGCAGTACTTC. Looking up the rest from reference TRBV7-8 and TRBJ2-7 gives the full variable domain: GAGVSQSPRYKVAKRGQDVALRCDPISGHVSLFWYQQALGQGPEFLTYFQNEAQLDKSGLPSDRFFAERPEGSVSTLKIQRTQQEDSAVYLCASSRTGWEQYFGPGTRLTVT.

The rearrangement uses TRBV11-3 and TRBJ1-1; unclear D gene. This CDR3 region has 13 residues. V was cut by 0 bases and J by 2 bases, with 4 bases left in between. Germline CDR1 reads SGHNT; CDR2 reads YENEEA. CDR3 nucleotides: TGTGCCAGCAGCTTAGAGTCTAACACTGAAGCTTTCTTT. It specifies CASSLESNTEAFF. Together with reference TRBV11-3 and TRBJ1-1, the CDR3 gives the full variable domain: EAGVVQSPRYKIIEKKQPVAFWCNPISGHNTLYWYLQNLGQGPELLIRYENEEAVDDSQLPKDRFSAERLKGVDSTLKIQPAELGDSAVYLCASSLESNTEAFFGQGTRLTVV.

The chain uses TRBV18 and TRBJ2-1; 11 bases fit TRBD2. The germline gives CDR1 KGHSH, CDR2 LQKENI. The CDR3 runs 16 residues. The junction had 6 bases not matched to a gene; V was cut back by 3 bases and J by 5 bases. The CDR3 spells CASSPRLAGTHNEQFF. The CDR3 DNA reads as TGTGCCAGCTCACCCAGACTAGCGGGGACTCACAATGAGCAGTTCTTC. Complete variable domain (other parts from reference TRBV18 and TRBJ2-1): NAGVMQNPRHLVRRRGQEARLRCSPMKGHSHVYWYRQLPEEGLKFMVYLQKENIIDESGMPKERFSAEFPKEGPSILRIQQVVRGDSAAYFCASSPRLAGTHNEQFFGPGTRLTVL.

For this clone: The same CDR3 arises from other DNA sequences in this sample as well. This chain links TRBV6-1 with TRBJ1-5; 7 positions agree with TRBD1. This CDR3 has 15 amino acids. Germline assignment: CDR1 MNHNS and CDR2 SASEGT. V shed 2 bases and J 3 bases; nucleotides not matched to a gene: 4. The CDR3 bases are TGTGCCAGCAGTGAAAGGGGGCACGACAATCAGCCCCAGCATTTT. This codes for CASSERGHDNQPQHF.

This rearrangement joins TRBV14 to TRBJ2-5; 9 positions agree with TRBD1. The CDR3 runs to 14 residues. Germline lookup yields CDR1 SGHDN and CDR2 FVKESK. The V gene end was trimmed by 4 bases and the J gene end by 4 bases; junction bases not matched to a gene: 4. CDR3 region: CASSRNRGLETQYF. For the CDR3, the DNA is TGTGCCAGCAGCCGTAACAGGGGGCTAGAGACCCAGTACTTC.

This chain connects TRBV5-1 to TRBJ1-1, with D possibly matching TRBD1 (6 bases). This CDR3 has 14 amino acids. CDR1 SGHRS and CDR2 YFSETQ come from the germline V gene. Trimming cost V 4 bases and J 4 bases, with 14 bases left between them. The DNA for the CDR3 is TGCGCCAGCAGCCGTGCAGGGGCGGGCACTGAAGCTTTCTTT. It codes for CASSRAGAGTEAFF.

The V call is TRBV6-5, the J call TRBJ1-6; D ambiguous. Germline-derived CDR1 and CDR2 are MNHEY and SVGAGI. V was shortened by 0 bases and J by 6 bases, with 9 bases between the two germline ends. The CDR3 consists of 15 residues. The CDR3 coding sequence is TGTGCCAGCAGTTACTCGAGGGAAACTAATTCACCCCTCCACTTT. Residues: CASSYSRETNSPLHF.

V gene TRBV3-1 (or the pseudogene TRBV3-2) combines with J gene TRBJ1-4; D is unresolved. Between the trimmed V and J ends, which lost 6 bases and 8 bases, there was a span of 19 bases. The CDR3 length is 15 residues. CDR1 and CDR2 from the germline V gene are LGHDT and YNNKEL (reference sequence). This CDR3 is CASSSPGISPEKLFF. The CDR3, as DNA: TGTGCCAGCAGTAGTCCCGGGATTAGTCCGGAAAAACTGTTTTTT.

The chain links TRBV19 to TRBJ2-3; no reliable D call. Germline V gives CDR1 LNHDA, CDR2 SQIVND (reference sequence). Trimming cost V 1 base and J 0 bases, with 8 bases left between them. This CDR3 comprises 15 residues. In nucleotides, the CDR3 is TGTGCCAGTAGTATAGGGCAGTCTAGCACAGATACGCAGTATTTT. Translation gives CASSIGQSSTDTQYF.

The rearrangement links TRBV2 to TRBJ1-5, with a possible D match to TRBD1 (5 bases). Germline lookup yields CDR1 SNHLY and CDR2 FYNNEI. CDR3 length: 14 amino acids. With 6 bases removed from V and 0 bases from J, the gap between germline ends came to 9 bases. CDR3 in DNA: TGTGCCAGCAGCGGGGGGAGTAGCAATCAGCCCCAGCATTTT. Translation: CASSGGSSNQPQHF.

The rearrangement uses TRBV6-5 and TRBJ1-2; 9 nucleotides align to TRBD1. J lost 4 bases, V lost 0 bases, and 0 bases had no gene match. The CDR3 totals 14 residues. Germline V lookup: CDR1 MNHEY, CDR2 SVGAGI. The CDR3 is CASSYSTGGYGYTF. The CDR3, as DNA: TGTGCCAGCAGTTACTCGACAGGGGGCTATGGCTACACCTTC.

The chain has TRBV19 and TRBJ1-2; 9 bases are shared with TRBD1. The V segment lost 7 bases and the J segment 4 bases; nucleotides outside the gene matches: 7. The germline gives CDR1 LNHDA, CDR2 SQIVND (reference sequence). The CDR3 is made up of 14 amino acids. The CDR3 nucleotides read TGTGCCAGTACCACGGACAGGGGCGGCTATGGCTACACCTTC. Its translation: CASTTDRGGYGYTF.